The clone carrying this T cell receptor (beta chain) has only one observation. What it binds is unknown. Profiled with immunoSEQ multiplex PCR; TCRdb holds only in-frame clones, not every one. The data contain fewer than 30,000 clones, less than 95% of them singletons. The data were obtained in a study of T cells in localized non-small cell lung cancer. Study-wide results and caveats: An association was observed between higher blood T cell density and longer overall survival.

The CDR3 loop spans 18 amino acids. The germline gives CDR1 GTSNPN, CDR2 SVGIG (reference sequence). V gave up 2 bases and J gave up 0 bases, with 20 bases separating them. V usage is TRBV30 and J usage is TRBJ1-5, with D maybe TRBD1 (6 bases). This material consisted of peripheral blood, taken before any cancer treatment. The sequence was obtained from a woman aged 35-70 years with stage I lung adenocarcinoma. The CDR3 bases are TGTGCCTGGAGTCCCACCCCCCAGGGGACTTATAGCAATCAGCCCCAGCATTTT. Translated, it gives CAWSPTPQGTYSNQPQHF.